Below are 17 T cell receptor beta chains sequenced from a single sample in a study of regulatory T cells in long-lasting Graves disease. The sample's time point: persistent/refractory GD, antithyroid drugs over 5 years with positive TRAb. RNA from PBMCs was the source of the TCR library. Library construction for TCR beta used iRepertoire HTBI primers and Arm-PCR of CDR3 regions. One entry per CDR3 protein, called by TCRdb with MiXCR from the multiplex PCR reads. The data show a few hundred thousand distinct CDR3 sequences, approximately 23% seen once. Source: peripheral blood mononuclear cells (PBMCs), taken when the disease was refractory, from a patient treated with antithyroid drugs. All receptors derive from a woman between 40 and 50 years old with Graves disease.

V usage is TRBV6-5 and J usage is TRBJ1-6; a weak D match, TRBD1 (5 bases). CDR1 and CDR2 (germline): MNHEY, SVGAGI. V was pared by 2 bases and J by 10 bases, with 12 bases between. There are 14 residues in the CDR3. The CDR3 loop is CASSYGRAKSPLHF. The CDR3 coding sequence is TGTGCCAGCAGTTACGGCAGGGCAAAGTCACCCCTCCACTTT.

In its sample, this clonotype was seen a few times. The genes are TRBV18 and TRBJ1-1, with unresolved D. From germline, CDR1 is KGHSH and CDR2 LQKENI. This CDR3 is 14 amino acids long. V lost 6 bases, J lost 0 bases, and 11 bases lay in between. CDR3 in DNA: TGTGCCAGCTCCACCAGCCCGATGAACACTGAAGCTTTCTTT. It yields the protein CASSTSPMNTEAFF.

The chain employs TRBV20-1 and TRBJ2-7, with D perhaps assigned TRBD1 or TRBD2 (5 bases each). CDR3 length equals 18 residues. The germline gives CDR1 DFQATT, CDR2 SNEGSKA (reference sequence). The V gene lost 0 bases and the J gene lost 2 bases, with 23 bases spanning the gap. Here the CDR3 reads CSAREWVLKGSWAYEQYF. CDR3 nucleotide sequence: TGCAGTGCTAGAGAATGGGTTTTGAAGGGGAGTTGGGCCTACGAGCAGTACTTC.

Turning to this clonotype: It may be a read error: a sequence one base away is much more abundant. The chain uses TRBV2 and TRBJ1-5; D might be TRBD1 (6 bases). CDR1 is SNHLY and CDR2 is FYNNEI in the germline V gene. This CDR3 comprises 16 residues. CDR3 in amino acids: CANSPSGGGLNQPQHF. The CDR3 DNA sequence: TGTGCCAACAGTCCTAGCGGTGGGGGCCTCAATCAGCCCCAGCATTTT.

The rearrangement uses TRBV5-1 and TRBJ2-1; TRBD2 agrees at 12 bases. The CDR3 contains 15 residues. The V segment lost 7 bases and the J segment 7 bases; nucleotides outside the gene matches: 9. Germline CDR1 SGHRS, CDR2 YFSETQ. CDR3 protein: CASGGLAGGLNEQFF. CDR3 DNA: TGCGCCAGCGGGGGTCTAGCGGGAGGGCTGAATGAGCAGTTCTTC.

This clonotype was observed many times. This chain connects TRBV28 to TRBJ1-2, with 8 bases identical to TRBD1. The CDR3 loop spans 17 amino acids. Losses at the gene ends were 4 bases for V and 4 bases for J; bases not matched to a gene: 14. Germline assignment: CDR1 MDHEN and CDR2 SYDVKM. In DNA form, the CDR3 reads TGTGCCAGCAGTTCCTCAGTCACAGGGGGTCGGGTCTATGGCTACACCTTC. It codes for CASSSSVTGGRVYGYTF.

In this sample, this clonotype turned up many times. V gene TRBV11-2 combines with J gene TRBJ2-7; 11 nucleotides match TRBD2. After removal of 1 base from V and 7 bases from J, the junction contained 3 bases not matched to a gene. CDR1 and CDR2 (germline): SGHAT, FQNNGV. The CDR3 sequence is 14 residues long. CDR3 in DNA: TGTGCCAGCAGCTTAGGACTAGCGGGATGGGAGCAGTACTTC. Its protein is CASSLGLAGWEQYF.

With respect to this clonotype: The CDR3 carries no conserved terminal phenylalanine or tryptophan, so it likely arises from a read error. J is TRBJ2-7 and V is TRBV3-1; D gene unclear. This CDR3 is 12 amino acids long. Germline CDR1 LGHDT, CDR2 YNNKEL (reference sequence). Trimming left V 1 base short and J 5 bases short, with 6 bases between. CDR3 in DNA: TGTGCCAGCAGCCAAGGTTGGAACGAGCAGTACTCC. Amino acids: CASSQGWNEQYS.

The sample holds many counts of this clonotype. The V call is TRBV2, the J call TRBJ2-7; 7 nucleotides align to TRBD1. The germline CDR1 and CDR2 sequences are SNHLY and FYNNEI. The V and J ends lost 6 bases and 0 bases, in that order; junction bases with no gene match: 11. This CDR3 region has 16 residues. The DNA for the CDR3 is TGTGCCAGCAGGGAAAAGGGACAGATCTCCTCCTACGAGCAGTACTTC. This sequence encodes CASREKGQISSYEQYF.

Concerning this clonotype: The missing conserved phenylalanine or tryptophan at the end of this CDR3 makes a read error likely. The J gene is TRBJ2-5, the V gene TRBV19, with a tentative D call TRBD2 (5 bases). Germline V lookup: CDR1 LNHDA, CDR2 SQIVND (reference sequence). This CDR3 comprises 14 residues. V lost 6 bases, J lost 6 bases, and 17 bases lay in between. In DNA form, the CDR3 reads TGTGCCAGTAGCCGTTCCAGGACTCAAAAGACCCAGTACCTC. Its translation: CASSRSRTQKTQYL.

This clonotype was observed a single time. The J gene is TRBJ2-7, the V gene TRBV6-1; D gene unclear. This CDR3 comprises 15 residues. Trimming took off 7 bases at V and 1 base at J, with 17 bases between the two ends. Germline V CDR1 and CDR2: MNHNS, SASEGT. CDR3 DNA sequence: TGTGCCAGCACCACCCCCTCCCTCGTTTCCTACGAGCAGTACTTC. It specifies CASTTPSLVSYEQYF.

At least ten counts were recorded for this clonotype. The chain joins TRBV7-6 to TRBJ2-2, with D unclear. V lost 5 bases and J 0 bases, leaving 13 bases between the germline ends. Germline CDR1 and CDR2: SGHVS and FNYEAQ. The CDR3 spans 16 residues. CDR3 residues: CASSPYGSPNTGELFF. The CDR3, as DNA: TGTGCCAGCAGCCCATATGGATCGCCGAACACCGGGGAGCTGTTTTTT.

The CDR3 nucleotides are TGTGCCAGCAGCCCTGGGGTAGCGGGGGAGCAGTACTTC. This translates into CASSPGVAGEQYF. The rearrangement links TRBV6-1 to TRBJ2-7; the match to TRBD2 covers 8 bases. The junction had 8 bases not matched to a gene; V was cut back by 6 bases and J by 7 bases. This CDR3 spans 13 amino acids. The germline V gene has CDR1 MNHNS and CDR2 SASEGT.

In its sample, this clonotype was seen many times. The rearrangement joins TRBV12-3 or TRBV12-4 to TRBJ2-7; 9 nucleotides align to TRBD1. V lost 3 bases and J lost 2; bases outside the gene matches: 5. The CDR3 is 15 amino acids. The CDR3 here is CASSLATGGPYEQYF. The CDR3 bases are TGTGCCAGCAGTTTGGCGACAGGGGGGCCCTACGAGCAGTACTTC.

This clonotype was seen ten or more times. The rearrangement links TRBV2 to TRBJ2-4, with 7 bases identical to TRBD2. The trim removed 2 bases at V and 2 bases at J, leaving 9 bases unmatched. The CDR3 is made up of 17 amino acids. Germline loops: CDR1 SNHLY, CDR2 FYNNEI. CDR3 coding DNA: TGTGCCAGCAGTGAAAGGGGAGGGCGGGGATCCAAAAACATTCAGTACTTC. Translating it yields CASSERGGRGSKNIQYF.

The chain is built from TRBV5-6 and TRBJ2-1; no definite D call. The CDR3 runs to 14 residues. Trimming stripped 9 bases from V and 0 bases from J, with 13 bases between. Germline lookup yields CDR1 SGHDT and CDR2 YYEEEE. CDR3 bases: TGTGCCACCAGAGTGGGAAGCTCCTACAATGAGCAGTTCTTC. Translated, it gives CATRVGSSYNEQFF.

The table lists this clonotype with a few counts. This rearrangement joins TRBV7-9 to TRBJ2-5, with D tentatively TRBD1 or TRBD2 (5 bases each). The CDR3 runs to 13 residues. The V end was cut by 6 bases, the J end by 4 bases, with 12 bases between. Germline V CDR1 and CDR2: SEHNR, FQNEAQ (reference sequence). The CDR3 nucleotides read TGTGCCAGCAGGTACCCTGGGGGAGAGACCCAGTACTTC. Protein product: CASRYPGGETQYF.